The 32 T cell receptor beta chains below all came from one sample that was sequenced in a study of blood T cell repertoires in COVID-19. Clones were sequenced by immunoSEQ multiplex PCR, and TCRdb holds only the in-frame ones, with some missing. The data show 230,000 or so clones, with more than 65% seen just once and approximately 1.3% held by the top ten. The sample was peripheral blood. These TCRs come from a middle-aged woman who had recovered from COVID-19.

The chain joins TRBV9 to TRBJ1-1; D unclear. The CDR3 extends over 15 amino acids. Trimming stripped 0 bases from V and 1 base from J, with 10 bases between. The germline CDR1 and CDR2 sequences are SGDLS and YYNGEE. For the CDR3, the DNA is TGTGCCAGCAGCGTAGGTTATATAAAGAACACTGAAGCTTTCTTT. Its protein is CASSVGYIKNTEAFF. The entire variable domain, with the rest obtained from reference TRBV9 and TRBJ1-1, is as follows: DSGVTQTPKHLITATGQRVTLRCSPRSGDLSVYWYQQSLDQGLQFLIQYYNGEERAKGNILERFSAQQFPDLHSELNLSSLELGDSALYFCASSVGYIKNTEAFFGQGTRLTVV.

For this clone: This same CDR3 is encoded by further DNA sequences in the sample. V usage is TRBV12-3 or TRBV12-4 and J usage is TRBJ1-1, with a weak D call TRBD1 (5 bases). This CDR3 has 13 residues. Trimming stripped 3 bases from V and 2 bases from J, with 7 bases between. CDR3 in amino acids: CASSLQGNTEAFF. DNA of the CDR3: TGTGCCAGCAGTTTGCAGGGAAACACTGAAGCTTTCTTT.

The chain recombines TRBV7-6 with TRBJ2-5; 7 nucleotides align to TRBD2. Trimming cost V 5 bases and J 5 bases; bases outside gene matches: 5. Germline V gene sequence: CDR1 SGHVS, CDR2 FNYEAQ. The CDR3 length is 13 residues. As DNA, the CDR3 is TGTGCCAGCAGCAGGACTAGTGCTGAGACCCAGTACTTC. Protein sequence: CASSRTSAETQYF.

The chain employs TRBV5-8 and TRBJ2-7; D perhaps matches TRBD1 (6 bases). The CDR3 is 13 residues long. V was clipped by 2 bases and J by 3 bases, with 9 bases between them. Germline CDR1 reads SGHTS; CDR2 reads YDEGEE. As DNA, the CDR3 is TGTGCCAGCAGCTTCGGACAGTACTACGAGCAGTACTTC. This sequence encodes CASSFGQYYEQYF.

V and J are TRBV3-1 (or the pseudogene TRBV3-2) and TRBJ2-3; 8 bases fit TRBD2. The CDR3 extends over 15 amino acids. CDR1 is LGHDT, CDR2 YNNKEL, per germline (reference sequence). J was trimmed by 3 bases and V by 7 bases; bases with no gene match: 9. The CDR3 sequence: CASTGGRGVTDTQYF. The CDR3 coding sequence is TGTGCCAGCACCGGGGGGCGGGGGGTAACAGATACGCAGTATTTT.

J is TRBJ2-3 and V is TRBV19; 8 nucleotides agree with TRBD2. From germline, CDR1 is LNHDA and CDR2 SQIVND (reference sequence). The CDR3 is 16 residues long. V was clipped by 0 bases and J by 4 bases; unmatched bases: 6. CDR3 protein: CASSIDRGGAADTQYF. DNA of the CDR3: TGTGCCAGTAGTATAGATCGGGGGGGCGCGGCAGATACGCAGTATTTT. The whole variable domain, remainder taken from reference TRBV19 and TRBJ2-3, is DGGITQSPKYLFRKEGQNVTLSCEQNLNHDAMYWYRQDPGQGLRLIYYSQIVNDFQKGDIAEGYSVSREKKESFPLTVTSAQKNPTAFYLCASSIDRGGAADTQYFGPGTRLTVL.

The V gene is TRBV11-3, the J gene TRBJ1-6; D not resolved. The germline CDR1 and CDR2 sequences are SGHNT and YENEEA. There are 14 residues in the CDR3. V was pared by 1 base and J by 7 bases, with 8 bases between. CDR3: CASSLGFQNSPLHF. CDR3 nucleotides: TGTGCCAGCAGCTTAGGATTTCAGAATTCACCCCTCCACTTT.

The chain carries TRBV10-2 and TRBJ2-5, with a possible D match to TRBD1 (6 bases). Trimming left V 7 bases short and J 0 bases short, with 12 bases between. The CDR3 consists of 14 residues. The germline V gene encodes CDR1 WSHSY and CDR2 SAAADI. The CDR3 here is CASNIQGYQETQYF. CDR3 nucleotide sequence: TGCGCCAGCAACATACAGGGTTACCAAGAGACCCAGTACTTC.

This sequence joins TRBV19 and TRBJ1-1; maybe TRBD1 (5 bases). The CDR3 length is 16 residues. In germline, CDR1 is LNHDA, CDR2 SQIVND (reference sequence). Trimming stripped 3 bases from V and 0 bases from J, with 14 bases between. The CDR3 spells CASSMGPRQLNTEAFF. Here the CDR3 DNA reads TGTGCCAGTAGTATGGGGCCAAGACAGCTGAACACTGAAGCTTTCTTT.

This clone was seen only once. The CDR3 nucleotides read TGCGCCAGCAGCCAAAACCTAGCGGGCCCAGGGGAGACCCAGTACTTC. It specifies CASSQNLAGPGETQYF. V is TRBV4-3 and J is TRBJ2-5, with 8 positions matching TRBD2. Germline V gene data show CDR1 as LGHNA and CDR2 as YSLEER. The CDR3 has 16 amino acids. J gave up 5 bases and V 2 bases, and 10 bases lay outside the gene matches.

V usage is TRBV12-3 or TRBV12-4 and J usage is TRBJ1-1; no definite D call. The CDR3 extends over 13 amino acids. V gave up 6 bases and J gave up 2 bases, with 10 bases separating them. Here the CDR3 reads CASSRADNTEAFF. CDR3 in DNA: TGTGCCAGCAGCCGAGCGGATAACACTGAAGCTTTCTTT.

The rearrangement links TRBV18 to TRBJ1-1; D is unclear. The germline V gene encodes CDR1 KGHSH and CDR2 LQKENI. Trimming took 6 bases from V and 0 from J, leaving 8 bases between them. This CDR3 region has 13 residues. Here the CDR3 reads CASSLAVNTEAFF. DNA of the CDR3: TGTGCCAGCTCGTTGGCAGTGAACACTGAAGCTTTCTTT.

This clone occurred a few times. The chain uses TRBV5-4 and TRBJ2-2; D unresolved. The V end was cut by 1 base, the J end by 4 bases, with 8 bases between. The V gene's germline CDR1 is SGHNT and CDR2 YYREEE (reference sequence). The CDR3 totals 14 residues. This CDR3 is CASSLRNLTGELFF. The DNA for the CDR3 is TGTGCCAGCAGCTTGCGTAATCTCACCGGGGAGCTGTTTTTT. Full variable domain (rest looked up from reference TRBV5-4 and TRBJ2-2): ETGVTQSPTHLIKTRGQQVTLRCSSQSGHNTVSWYQQALGQGPQFIFQYYREEENGRGNFPPRFSGLQFPNYSSELNVNALELDDSALYLCASSLRNLTGELFFGEGSRLTVL.

The chain recombines TRBV4-2 with TRBJ2-6; no clear D gene. The CDR3 is made up of 17 amino acids. The V end lost 0 bases, the J end lost 0 bases, and 9 bases lay between the germline ends. Germline CDR1 LGHNA, CDR2 YNFKEQ. The CDR3, as DNA: TGTGCCAGCAGCCAAGATGGAGACCTCTCTGGGGCCAACGTCCTGACTTTC. It is translated as CASSQDGDLSGANVLTF.

The CDR3 region is CASSIGTGAVEQYF. For the CDR3, the DNA is TGTGCCAGTAGTATTGGGACAGGGGCGGTCGAGCAGTACTTC. V is TRBV19 and J is TRBJ2-7, with 10 bases matching TRBD1. V lost 3 bases and J lost 6; bases outside the gene matches: 5. The germline V gene has CDR1 LNHDA and CDR2 SQIVND (reference sequence). The CDR3 totals 14 residues.

The V gene is TRBV7-2, the J gene TRBJ2-1; 8 positions agree with TRBD1. V trimming: 2 bases; J trimming: 7 bases; junction bases outside the gene matches: 10. CDR1 and CDR2 from the germline V gene are SGHTA and FQGNSA. CDR3 length equals 16 residues. The CDR3 sequence is CASSLSRGQQGNEQFF. The CDR3 DNA is TGTGCCAGCAGCTTATCCAGGGGGCAACAAGGTAATGAGCAGTTCTTC.

The chain joins TRBV10-3 to TRBJ1-1; TRBD1 aligns across 9 bases. Germline V gene lookup returns CDR1 ENHRY and CDR2 SYGVKD. V was pared by 3 bases and J by 7 bases, with 6 bases of the junction left unmatched. This CDR3 has 14 residues. DNA for the CDR3: TGTGCCATCAGTGAAGGACAGGGGACGTATGAAGCTTTCTTT. Translating gives CAISEGQGTYEAFF.

Here the CDR3 DNA reads TGTGCCAGCAGCTTAGAAGGGCGGGGCCAAGAGACCCAGTACTTC. It is translated as CASSLEGRGQETQYF. This chain links TRBV7-2 with TRBJ2-5; TRBD2 is a possible D gene (6 bases). Trimming left V 1 base short and J 1 base short, with 10 bases between. The CDR3 length is 15 residues. CDR1 and CDR2 (germline): SGHTA, FQGNSA.

The CDR3: CASSSGQDPINTGELFF. CDR3 bases: TGTGCCAGCAGCTCAGGACAGGACCCTATAAACACCGGGGAGCTGTTTTTT. The chain joins TRBV11-3 to TRBJ2-2; TRBD1 matches 7 bases. The CDR3 runs 17 residues. Per germline, CDR1 SGHNT and CDR2 YENEEA. The ends lost 4 bases at V and 2 bases at J; junction bases unmatched: 10.

The chain employs TRBV6-2 or TRBV6-3 and TRBJ2-5; D possibly corresponds to TRBD1 (6 bases). Germline values: CDR1 MNHEY, CDR2 SVGEGT. V shed 6 bases and J shed 4 bases, with 9 bases lying between them. There are 12 residues in the CDR3. Written as DNA, the CDR3 is TGTGCCAGCAGCCCGGACAGAGAGACCCAGTACTTC. Encoded protein: CASSPDRETQYF.

The sample holds one count of this clone. Other DNA variants within this sample encode the same CDR3. The chain has TRBV6-5 and TRBJ2-3; TRBD2 matches 8 bases. Trimming removed 2 bases from V and 2 bases from J; junction bases left unmatched: 3. Germline lookup yields CDR1 MNHEY and CDR2 SVGAGI. CDR3 size: 15 residues. Written as DNA, the CDR3 is TGTGCCAGCAGTTACGGCGGGGGGTCCACAGATACGCAGTATTTT. Residues: CASSYGGGSTDTQYF.

This clone showed up just once. The rearrangement uses TRBV18 and TRBJ1-5; no clear D gene. Between the trimmed V and J ends, which lost 3 bases and 7 bases, there was a span of 16 bases. This CDR3 has 15 amino acids. Germline lookup yields CDR1 KGHSH and CDR2 LQKENI. The DNA for the CDR3 is TGTGCCAGCTCACCCTCCTTGGCGGGGTACCAGCCCCAGCATTTT. Protein product: CASSPSLAGYQPQHF.

The CDR3 here is CASSKQVPNTGELFF. Written as DNA, the CDR3 is TGTGCCAGCAGCAAACAGGTCCCGAACACCGGGGAGCTGTTTTTT. The chain recombines TRBV5-4 with TRBJ2-2; possibly TRBD1 for D (5 bases). The CDR3 has 15 amino acids. V was clipped by 4 bases and J by 0 bases, with 10 bases between them. Per germline, CDR1 SGHNT and CDR2 YYREEE (reference sequence).

The V gene is TRBV29-1, the J gene TRBJ2-1, with D maybe TRBD2 (6 bases). CDR3 length: 13 residues. Trimming took off 5 bases at V and 9 bases at J, with 17 bases between the two ends. Germline-derived CDR1 and CDR2 are SQVTM and ANQGSEA. The CDR3 is CSVRRAGYGEQFF. In DNA form, the CDR3 reads TGCAGCGTTAGGCGGGCGGGATATGGTGAGCAGTTCTTC.

The rearrangement joins TRBV28 to TRBJ1-2, with D perhaps matching TRBD1 (6 bases). CDR3 length: 11 residues. The V gene lost 6 bases and the J gene lost 8 bases, with 10 bases spanning the gap. The germline V gene has CDR1 MDHEN and CDR2 SYDVKM. CDR3 sequence (DNA): TGTGCCAGCAGCCCAGGGGTCGGCTACACCTTC. This gives the protein CASSPGVGYTF.

The DNA for the CDR3 is TGTGCCAGCAGTCATGACAGTCCAAATTCACCCCTCCACTTT. Translating it yields CASSHDSPNSPLHF. This sequence joins TRBV2 and TRBJ1-6; TRBD1 is a possible D gene (5 bases). This CDR3 has 14 amino acids. Trimming removed 5 bases at V and 7 bases at J, with 12 bases between. Germline-derived CDR1 and CDR2 are SNHLY and FYNNEI.

The rearrangement uses TRBV5-1 and TRBJ1-5; D is unresolved. Germline values: CDR1 SGHRS, CDR2 YFSETQ. Trimming stripped 0 bases from V and 9 bases from J, with 7 bases between. There are 12 residues in the CDR3. Here the CDR3 DNA reads TGCGCCAGCAGCTTGGTCAGGTGGCCCCAGCATTTT. The encoded protein is CASSLVRWPQHF.

This clone has more than one count but fewer than ten. The rearrangement joins TRBV7-9 to TRBJ2-5; TRBD1 is a possible D gene (5 bases). Germline loops: CDR1 SEHNR, CDR2 FQNEAQ (reference sequence). V lost 0 bases and J 0 bases, leaving 8 bases between the germline ends. CDR3 length equals 15 residues. The CDR3 nucleotides are TGTGCCAGCAGCTTAGCGACAGCCCACCAAGAGACCCAGTACTTC. Its protein is CASSLATAHQETQYF.

The rearrangement uses TRBV7-2 and TRBJ1-5, with D unclear. The CDR3 loop spans 15 amino acids. V shed 0 bases and J shed 5 bases, with 11 bases lying between them. The germline gives CDR1 SGHTA, CDR2 FQGNSA. The CDR3 protein is CASSLAPGVHQPQHF. The CDR3 bases are TGTGCCAGCAGCTTAGCGCCCGGAGTCCATCAGCCCCAGCATTTT.

This rearrangement joins TRBV18 to TRBJ2-1; 10 nucleotides agree with TRBD2. Germline-derived CDR1 and CDR2 are KGHSH and LQKENI. V was pared by 6 bases and J by 2 bases, with 7 bases of the junction left unmatched. The CDR3 is 16 residues long. CDR3 residues: CASSLPSGGPYNEQFF. CDR3 bases: TGTGCCAGCTCCCTTCCTAGCGGGGGTCCCTACAATGAGCAGTTCTTC.

V is TRBV12-3 or TRBV12-4 and J is TRBJ1-5, with D perhaps TRBD1 (5 bases). The CDR3 runs to 13 residues. V lost 3 bases, J lost 4 bases, and 7 bases lay in between. The DNA for the CDR3 is TGTGCCAGCAGTTTTGGGGGGAATCAGCCCCAGCATTTT. Its translation: CASSFGGNQPQHF.

The gene calls are TRBV7-9 and TRBJ1-2; 7 bases line up with TRBD1. This CDR3 contains 12 residues. The germline V gene has CDR1 SEHNR and CDR2 FQNEAQ (reference sequence). After removal of 5 bases from V and 4 bases from J, the junction contained 1 base not matched to a gene. The CDR3 region is CASSHRGYGYTF. The CDR3 region has the DNA TGTGCCAGCAGCCACAGGGGCTATGGCTACACCTTC. The complete variable domain, with remaining parts taken from reference TRBV7-9 and TRBJ1-2, reads DTGVSQNPRHKITKRGQNVTFRCDPISEHNRLYWYRQTLGQGPEFLTYFQNEAQLEKSRLLSDRFSAERPKGSFSTLEIQRTEQGDSAMYLCASSHRGYGYTFGSGTRLTVV.